What follows are 4 T cell receptor beta chains derived from one specimen sequenced in a study of T-cell memory formation after mild COVID-19. One entry per CDR3 protein results from TCRdb running MiXCR on the 5' RACE reads. Found here are approximately 250,000 distinct CDR3 sequences, about 16% of them singletons; the top ten hold over 20%. Sample: PBMCs or a T cell subset sorted from them (not recorded which). These receptors all come from a man younger than 35 who had mild COVID-19 (a few samples of this study predate the infection). Cell type and time point are not known.

The chain links TRBV23-1 to TRBJ1-6; D unresolved. TRBV23-1 is sorted into the ORF group, with uncertain function. This CDR3 has 16 amino acids. The V gene lost 4 bases and the J gene lost 7 bases, with 17 bases spanning the gap. The DNA of the CDR3 is TGCGCCAGCAGTCCCTACCGGTCATCGTGGAATTCACCCCTCCACTTT. Protein sequence: CASSPYRSSWNSPLHF.

This clonotype was seen a handful of times. The rearrangement links TRBV5-1 to TRBJ2-3; 7 nucleotides line up with TRBD1. V lost 0 bases to trimming and J lost 1 base; unmatched junction nucleotides: 5. CDR3 length: 16 amino acids. Germline values: CDR1 SGHRS, CDR2 YFSETQ. CDR3 sequence: CASSLVTGHGTDTQYF. The DNA of the CDR3 is TGCGCCAGCAGCTTGGTGACAGGGCACGGCACAGATACGCAGTATTTT.

The rearrangement joins TRBV5-1 to TRBJ2-6, with D possibly matching TRBD2 (7 bases). This CDR3 has 16 residues. Looked up from germline, CDR1 is SGHRS and CDR2 is YFSETQ. The germline V and J ends were trimmed by 0 bases and 2 bases, with 9 bases remaining between them. Here the CDR3 DNA reads TGCGCCAGCAGCTTGGCGGGGGGCACTGGGGCCAACGTCCTGACTTTC. Amino acid sequence: CASSLAGGTGANVLTF.

The chain employs TRBV6-6 and TRBJ2-7; D call uncertain. The CDR3 consists of 12 residues. From germline, CDR1 is MNHNY and CDR2 SVGAGI (reference sequence). Trimming cost V 10 bases and J 5 bases, with 15 bases left between them. The CDR3: CAIHSRQDEQYV. The DNA for the CDR3 is TGTGCCATACATAGTAGGCAGGACGAGCAGTACGTC.